This T cell receptor beta chain originates from a study of CD8 T cells in Susac syndrome. From germline, CDR1 is LNHDA and CDR2 SQIVND (reference sequence). The CDR3 has 15 residues. V dropped 8 bases and J dropped 0 bases, with 14 bases sitting between them. TEMRA cells were FACS-enriched, while CD8+ and CD4+ T cells were negatively isolated. It was with random hexamers that roughly 0.45 to 1 ug RNA was reverse transcribed. In TCRdb, the immunoSEQ multiplex PCR reads were re-called with MiXCR into one record per CDR3 protein. The sample contains 100,000 to 150,000 distinct CDR3 sequences, 90% to 95% of which appear only once.

The TCR comes from a human donor in good health. The chain is built from TRBV19 and TRBJ2-1, with D perhaps being TRBD1 or TRBD2 (6 bases each). Sequencing was performed on CD4+ T cells from PBMCs. CDR3 sequence (DNA): TGTGCCAGTGGGAGAGGGGGGAGCTCCTACAATGAGCAGTTCTTC. Protein product: CASGRGGSSYNEQFF.